One sample yielded the 31 T cell receptor beta chains listed below, sequenced in a study of CD8+ T cells in alopecia areata. Investigators isolated RNA and reverse transcribed it into cDNA to act as the sequencing template. Clones were read by immunoSEQ multiplex PCR, and TCRdb kept only the in-frame ones, dropping some. Of 65,000 to 95,000 clones listed, about 53% are singletons. Sequencing was performed on NKG2D-high CD8+ T cells sorted from blood. The receptors originated from a human donor with alopecia areata.

The CDR3 protein is CSVIGTEVLADYNEQFF. CDR3 bases: TGCAGCGTTATAGGGACCGAGGTGCTAGCGGACTACAATGAGCAGTTCTTC. The J gene is TRBJ2-1, the V gene TRBV29-1; the match to TRBD2 covers 7 bases. Unmatched junction bases numbered 16, after V lost 5 bases and J lost 3 bases. The V gene's germline CDR1 is SQVTM and CDR2 ANQGSEA. There are 17 residues in the CDR3.

This clone showed up just a few times. The chain employs TRBV29-1 and TRBJ2-7, with a tentative D call TRBD2 (6 bases). This CDR3 is 13 amino acids long. With 7 bases removed from V and 1 base from J, the gap between germline ends came to 14 bases. CDR1 is SQVTM, CDR2 ANQGSEA, per germline. The CDR3 loop reads CSALGEESYEQYF. CDR3 bases: TGCAGCGCCCTGGGGGAGGAGTCCTACGAGCAGTACTTC.

This clone came up a few times. V gene TRBV18 combines with J gene TRBJ2-7; 7 bases match TRBD1. The length of the CDR3 is 15 residues. Losses at the gene ends were 2 bases for V and 1 base for J; bases not matched to a gene: 5. Germline CDR1 reads KGHSH; CDR2 reads LQKENI. The CDR3 spells CASSPDRASSYEQYF. DNA for the CDR3: TGTGCCAGCTCACCAGACAGGGCCTCTTCCTACGAGCAGTACTTC.

V is TRBV6-6 and J is TRBJ2-7; TRBD2 is a possible D gene (6 bases). Germline CDR1 and CDR2: MNHNY and SVGAGI (reference sequence). The CDR3 is made up of 16 amino acids. With 3 bases removed from V and 2 bases from J, the gap between germline ends came to 17 bases. The chain's CDR3 is CASSYPSAEGAYEQYF. For the CDR3, the DNA is TGTGCCAGCAGTTATCCTTCAGCGGAGGGTGCCTACGAGCAGTACTTC.

Only a few counts were recorded for this clone. The chain recombines TRBV5-1 with TRBJ2-7; tentatively, D is TRBD2 (6 bases). Germline CDR1 SGHRS, CDR2 YFSETQ. The V end lost 4 bases, the J end lost 2 bases, and 10 bases lay between the germline ends. The CDR3 totals 13 residues. The CDR3: CASSTSLPYEQYF. In nucleotides, the CDR3 is TGCGCCAGCAGCACTAGCCTACCCTACGAGCAGTACTTC. Combining the CDR3 with reference TRBV5-1 and TRBJ2-7 gives the whole variable domain KAGVTQTPRYLIKTRGQQVTLSCSPISGHRSVSWYQQTPGQGLQFLFEYFSETQRNKGNFPGRFSGRQFSNSRSEMNVSTLELGDSALYLCASSTSLPYEQYFGPGTRLTVT.

The chain links TRBV7-3 to TRBJ2-5; tentatively, D is TRBD2 (5 bases). The V end lost 7 bases, the J end lost 5 bases, and 23 bases lay between the germline ends. Germline CDR1 SGHTA, CDR2 FQGTGA. The CDR3 is 16 amino acids. CDR3: CASTGEGFSPMETQYF. DNA for the CDR3: TGTGCCAGCACCGGAGAGGGTTTCTCGCCGATGGAGACCCAGTACTTC.

On this clone: This specimen includes other DNA sequences encoding the same CDR3. The J gene is TRBJ1-1, the V gene TRBV29-1, with 9 bases matching TRBD1. Germline V gives CDR1 SQVTM, CDR2 ANQGSEA. The CDR3 length is 12 residues. Trimming removed 6 bases from V and 2 bases from J; junction bases left unmatched: 1. The CDR3 spells CSVTGGNTEAFF. The CDR3, as DNA: TGCAGCGTGACAGGGGGTAACACTGAAGCTTTCTTT.

The rearrangement joins TRBV29-1 to TRBJ2-1, with D tentatively TRBD2 (6 bases). Germline CDR1 SQVTM, CDR2 ANQGSEA. The ends were cut back, 3 bases at V and 9 bases at J, with 30 bases in the middle. The CDR3 loop spans 18 amino acids. The CDR3 DNA is TGCAGCGTTGATTTCGGGGGTATAGGGGCTCAAATTGGGGCTGAGCAGTTCTTC. It specifies CSVDFGGIGAQIGAEQFF.

This clone was observed a handful of times. V is TRBV10-2 and J is TRBJ2-7; no clear D. This CDR3 spans 12 amino acids. Germline lookup yields CDR1 WSHSY and CDR2 SAAADI. V dropped 0 bases and J dropped 4 bases, with 4 bases sitting between them. The CDR3 is CASSESGYEQYF. The CDR3 coding sequence is TGCGCCAGCAGTGAGTCCGGGTACGAGCAGTACTTC.

The rearrangement links TRBV19 to TRBJ2-5; D is unclear. The V end was cut by 4 bases, the J end by 5 bases, with 14 bases between. Germline assignment: CDR1 LNHDA and CDR2 SQIVND (reference sequence). CDR3 size: 14 residues. CDR3 nucleotides: TGTGCCAGTAGTACGCGTGAGGTCGGGGAGACCCAGTACTTC. Protein sequence: CASSTREVGETQYF.

This chain links TRBV9 with TRBJ2-1, with D possibly matching TRBD1 (5 bases). Germline lookup yields CDR1 SGDLS and CDR2 YYNGEE. V lost 0 bases and J lost 3, with 10 bases in between. The CDR3 totals 15 residues. The CDR3 reads CASSVGAGRYNEQFF. The CDR3, as DNA: TGTGCCAGCAGCGTAGGGGCAGGGCGCTACAATGAGCAGTTCTTC.

This CDR3 is CAWSPLTDTQYF. The CDR3 DNA reads TGTGCCTGGAGTCCCCTCACAGATACGCAGTATTTT. The chain links TRBV30 to TRBJ2-3; D gene ambiguous. The CDR3 runs 12 residues. Germline-derived CDR1 and CDR2 are GTSNPN and SVGIG (reference sequence). Trimming shortened V by 2 bases and J by 2 bases, and 5 bases separated the two germline ends. The full variable domain, completed using reference TRBV30 and TRBJ2-3, is SQTIHQWPATLVQPVGSPLSLECTVEGTSNPNLYWYRQAAGRGLQLLFYSVGIGQISSEVPQNLSASRPQDRQFILSSKKLLLSDSGFYLCAWSPLTDTQYFGPGTRLTVL.

This chain links TRBV11-2 with TRBJ2-2, with D uncertain. Germline values: CDR1 SGHAT, CDR2 FQNNGV. V lost 5 bases and J lost 5, with 9 bases in between. This CDR3 comprises 13 residues. DNA for the CDR3: TGTGCCAGCAGCCACGGGTCTACCGGGGAGCTGTTTTTT. Its translation: CASSHGSTGELFF.

This chain joins TRBV7-8 and TRBJ2-7; unclear D gene. CDR3 length: 12 residues. V lost 3 bases and J lost 4, with 7 bases in between. Germline CDR1 reads SGHVS; CDR2 reads FQNEAQ. The CDR3 loop reads CASSFSVYEQYF. The CDR3 DNA reads as TGTGCCAGCAGCTTTTCCGTGTACGAGCAGTACTTC.

The rearrangement joins TRBV5-4 to TRBJ2-7, with 10 bases matching TRBD2. This CDR3 contains 14 residues. With 3 bases clipped from V and 3 bases from J, the junction kept 3 bases outside the gene matches. Germline V gene data show CDR1 as SGHNT and CDR2 as YYREEE (reference sequence). CDR3 region: CASSSSGGGYEQYF. CDR3 nucleotide sequence: TGTGCCAGCAGCTCTAGCGGGGGCGGCTACGAGCAGTACTTC.

This chain links TRBV6-5 with TRBJ1-1; D uncertain. CDR3 size: 15 residues. Deletions cut 2 bases from V and 2 bases from J, with 12 bases between. The germline V gene encodes CDR1 MNHEY and CDR2 SVGAGI. The CDR3 DNA follows: TGTGCCAGCAGTTACGAGTGGGGAAGCAACACTGAAGCTTTCTTT. Its protein is CASSYEWGSNTEAFF.

Note on this clone: This CDR3 is also generated by other DNA sequences in the sample. The genes are TRBV29-1 and TRBJ1-2; D unclear. Looked up from germline, CDR1 is SQVTM and CDR2 is ANQGSEA. Trimming shortened V by 4 bases and J by 0 bases, and 3 bases separated the two germline ends. CDR3 length: 11 residues. The CDR3, as DNA: TGCAGCGTTGTGACTAACTATGGCTACACCTTC. This codes for CSVVTNYGYTF.

The genes are TRBV2 and TRBJ2-1; possibly TRBD1 or TRBD2 for D (5 bases each). The CDR3 loop spans 14 amino acids. CDR1 is SNHLY and CDR2 is FYNNEI in the germline V gene. Between the trimmed V and J ends, which lost 8 bases and 4 bases, there was a span of 15 bases. CDR3 bases: TGTGCCAGCTATGAGAGGGGTGAATACAATGAGCAGTTCTTC. The encoded protein is CASYERGEYNEQFF.

The chain couples TRBV15 to TRBJ2-7, with TRBD1 matching 8 bases. The CDR3 length is 14 residues. The germline V gene has CDR1 LNHNV and CDR2 YYDKDF (reference sequence). J gave up 5 bases and V 3 bases, and 6 bases lay outside the gene matches. The CDR3 bases are TGTGCCACCAGCAGTAGGACAGGGTCCAACGAGCAGTACTTC. The encoded protein is CATSSRTGSNEQYF.

The chain carries TRBV27 and TRBJ2-7, with D uncertain. The V end lost 0 bases, the J end lost 5 bases, and 8 bases lay between the germline ends. Germline V CDR1 and CDR2: MNHEY, SMNVEV (reference sequence). CDR3 length: 13 amino acids. The CDR3 is CASSLSSGDEQYF. DNA of the CDR3: TGTGCCAGCAGTTTATCGTCTGGGGACGAGCAGTACTTC.

This clone was counted between two and nine times. The chain carries TRBV27 and TRBJ1-5, with 8 bases fitting TRBD1. V lost 4 bases and J lost 7; bases outside the gene matches: 6. This CDR3 spans 14 amino acids. CDR1 and CDR2 (germline): MNHEY, SMNVEV (reference sequence). The CDR3 loop reads CASSSDRAGQPQHF. In nucleotides, the CDR3 is TGTGCCAGCAGTTCGGACAGGGCGGGACAGCCCCAGCATTTT.

This clone was counted a few times. The genes are TRBV4-1 and TRBJ2-7; 8 bases agree with TRBD2. V trimming: 3 bases; J trimming: 4 bases; junction bases outside the gene matches: 5. CDR3 length: 14 amino acids. Germline values: CDR1 MGHRA, CDR2 YSYEKL. As DNA, the CDR3 is TGCGCCAGCAGCCAGGAACTAGCGGATTACGAGCAGTACTTC. This codes for CASSQELADYEQYF.

This clone was counted only a few times. V and J are TRBV11-2 and TRBJ2-7; TRBD1 aligns across 8 bases. The germline V gene has CDR1 SGHAT and CDR2 FQNNGV. V lost 4 bases, J lost 7 bases, and 12 bases stayed unmatched. The CDR3 is made up of 15 amino acids. CDR3 in DNA: TGTGCCAGCAGCTCCGGACAGGGTGGACTTGGTGAGCAGTACTTC. Amino acid sequence: CASSSGQGGLGEQYF.

The V gene is TRBV4-3, the J gene TRBJ2-3, with TRBD2 matching 9 bases. J lost 2 bases, V lost 3 bases, and 6 bases had no gene match. CDR1 LGHNA and CDR2 YSLEER come from the germline V gene. This CDR3 contains 16 residues. Here the CDR3 DNA reads TGCGCCAGCAGCCAGGGACTAGCTGGGTTCACAGATACGCAGTATTTT. Protein: CASSQGLAGFTDTQYF.

The chain recombines TRBV27 with TRBJ2-3, with TRBD2 identical over 8 bases. Germline V lookup: CDR1 MNHEY, CDR2 SMNVEV (reference sequence). This CDR3 region has 14 residues. V lost 5 bases, J lost 3 bases, and 4 bases stayed unmatched. CDR3 bases: TGTGCCAGCAGTCCCGGACTAGCAACAGATACGCAGTATTTT. Translating it yields CASSPGLATDTQYF.

This clone occurred a few times. The chain couples TRBV29-1 to TRBJ1-1; TRBD1 is a possible D gene (5 bases). CDR1 is SQVTM and CDR2 is ANQGSEA in the germline V gene. The CDR3 loop spans 12 amino acids. V was cut by 2 bases and J by 1 base, with 5 bases left in between. The CDR3 nucleotides read TGCAGCGTTGAAAGGGGGAACACTGAAGCTTTCTTT. Protein product: CSVERGNTEAFF.

The count of this clone is one. The rearrangement uses TRBV2 and TRBJ2-7, with 10 bases fitting TRBD1. V lost 9 bases and J lost 5; bases outside the gene matches: 13. Germline CDR1 is SNHLY and CDR2 is FYNNEI. There are 15 residues in the CDR3. In DNA form, the CDR3 reads TGTGCCAGTAACGATAGATTGGGACAGGGGAACGAGCAGTACTTC. This encodes CASNDRLGQGNEQYF.

The rearrangement uses TRBV29-1 and TRBJ1-1; D might be TRBD1 (5 bases). Germline values: CDR1 SQVTM, CDR2 ANQGSEA. Trimming cost V 4 bases and J 7 bases, with 7 bases left between them. The CDR3 contains 10 residues. CDR3 DNA: TGCAGCGTTGTACAGGTTGAAGCTTTCTTT. Translated: CSVVQVEAFF.

The V gene is TRBV2, the J gene TRBJ2-3; tentatively, D is TRBD1 (6 bases). The CDR3 has 13 amino acids. The V end lost 8 bases, the J end lost 5 bases, and 14 bases lay between the germline ends. Per the germline V gene, CDR1 is SNHLY and CDR2 is FYNNEI. The CDR3 region is CASDGGVGDTQYF. Here the CDR3 DNA reads TGTGCCAGCGATGGGGGCGTGGGAGATACGCAGTATTTT. Together with reference TRBV2 and TRBJ2-3, the CDR3 gives the full variable domain: EPEVTQTPSHQVTQMGQEVILRCVPISNHLYFYWYRQILGQKVEFLVSFYNNEISEKSEIFDDQFSVERPDGSNFTLKIRSTKLEDSAMYFCASDGGVGDTQYFGPGTRLTVL.

This clone was counted a few times. This rearrangement joins TRBV6-6 to TRBJ2-2, with TRBD2 identical over 7 bases. The V gene end was trimmed by 11 bases and the J gene end by 4 bases; junction bases not matched to a gene: 4. Germline V gives CDR1 MNHNY, CDR2 SVGAGI (reference sequence). The CDR3 has 12 residues. For the CDR3, the DNA is TGTGCCGTCCTAGCGGTCACCGGGGAGCTGTTTTTT. Its translation: CAVLAVTGELFF.

The chain joins TRBV5-6 to TRBJ2-3; D perhaps matches TRBD2 (5 bases). This CDR3 comprises 13 residues. Germline CDR1 SGHDT, CDR2 YYEEEE. V was shortened by 7 bases and J by 2 bases, with 11 bases between the two germline ends. The CDR3, as DNA: TGTGCCAGCGGACTTTCCATCACAGATACGCAGTATTTT. Translation gives CASGLSITDTQYF.